This is a list of T cell receptor beta chains from one sample in a study of beta chain features in type 1 diabetes. Generated by immunoSEQ multiplex PCR, the TCRdb table keeps only in-frame clones and is missing some. The sample lists a few hundred thousand clones; 25% to 35% were seen once. Specimen: central memory CD4+ T cells from blood. These receptors all stem from a man aged 25-40 years in good health. Both conserved end residues are part of each CDR3. Fields, in order: J gene, V gene, CDR3 length, clone size, D gene, CDR3 DNA, CDR3 protein. A D gene is named only where the DNA matches it firmly. Clone size is shown for a subset of rows, as once, few, many or a class of expanded clone.

TRBJ2-7,TRBV6-5,14,NA,NA,TGTGCCAGCACCCCGGCAGGGGGGCTCTACGAGCAGTACTTC,CASTPAGGLYEQYF
TRBJ1-4,TRBV7-9,16,few,NA,TGTGCCAGCAGCTTAGCGCAGACATCCTCTAATGAAAAACTGTTTTTT,CASSLAQTSSNEKLFF
TRBJ2-3,TRBV6-1,14,NA,TRBD2,TGTGCCAGCCGTCCCGGGACTAGCGAAGATACGCAGTATTTT,CASRPGTSEDTQYF
TRBJ1-1,TRBV25-1,12,NA,NA,TGTGCCAGCAGTGACCTCGACACTGAAGCTTTCTTT,CASSDLDTEAFF
TRBJ2-7,TRBV4-3,13,few,NA,TGCGCCAGCAGCCAAGATTACGGCACGGCGCAGTACTTC,CASSQDYGTAQYF
TRBJ2-7,TRBV29-1,15,NA,NA,TGCAGCGTCACCCTCGGACAGATCCGATCCTACGAGCAGTACTTC,CSVTLGQIRSYEQYF
TRBJ2-3,TRBV5-1,17,NA,TRBD2,TGCGCCAGCAGCTTGGAACTAGCGGGGGTGGGCGCAGATACGCAGTATTTT,CASSLELAGVGADTQYF
TRBJ2-1,TRBV5-4,16,NA,TRBD2,TGTGCCAGCACCCCTCGAGCTAGCGGAAGCTACAATGAGCAGTTCTTC,CASTPRASGSYNEQFF
TRBJ2-5,TRBV30,14,NA,NA,TGTGCCTGGAGGCGCGGGCAGATTCAAGAGACCCAGTACTTC,CAWRRGQIQETQYF
TRBJ2-1,TRBV10-2,14,many,TRBD2,TGCGCCAGCAGTGTTAGCGGGAGTAATAATGAGCAGTTCTTC,CASSVSGSNNEQFF
TRBJ1-5,TRBV7-2,14,many,NA,TGTGCCAGCAGCCCCGAGGCGGGCAATCAGCCCCAGCATTTT,CASSPEAGNQPQHF
TRBJ1-1,TRBV5-4,13,NA,NA,TGTGCCAGCAGCTTGCAGGGGAACACTGAAGCTTTCTTT,CASSLQGNTEAFF
TRBJ1-1,TRBV20-1,11,few,NA,TGCAGTCTTGGGGGGAACACTGAAGCTTTCTTT,CSLGGNTEAFF
TRBJ2-7,TRBV4-2,16,NA,NA,TGTGCCAGCAGCCAAGATCTTCCCAGGGAAGGATACGAGCAGTACTTC,CASSQDLPREGYEQYF
TRBJ2-3,TRBV11-2,14,NA,NA,TGTGCCAGCAGCTTACATGTGGGCACAGATACGCAGTATTTT,CASSLHVGTDTQYF
TRBJ1-2,TRBV13,17,few,TRBD1,TGTGCCAGCAGTCCAGAGATTCCGGGACAGACCACTTTTGACTACACCTTC,CASSPEIPGQTTFDYTF
TRBJ2-4,TRBV6-1,13,few,NA,TGTGCCAGCAGCTTCTCGGACGGAAACATTCAGTACTTC,CASSFSDGNIQYF
TRBJ1-5,TRBV6-1,13,many,NA,TGTGCCAGCAGGCTGGAGGGCGGTCAGCCCCAGCATTTT,CASRLEGGQPQHF
TRBJ1-2,TRBV5-4,13,few,NA,TGTGCCAGCACACCACAGGGTTTAGAGGGCTACACCTTC,CASTPQGLEGYTF
TRBJ1-6,TRBV6-6,15,few,TRBD1,TGTGCCAGCAGTTACGAGGGACAGGGGATTTCACCCCTCCACTTT,CASSYEGQGISPLHF
TRBJ1-6,TRBV2,14,NA,TRBD1,TGTGCCAGCAGCGTTGACAGGGTTAATTCACCCCTCCACTTT,CASSVDRVNSPLHF
TRBJ1-1,TRBV7-9,15,NA,NA,TGTGCCAGCAGCCCCTCGCTAAGGGCGGGCACTGAAGCTTTCTTT,CASSPSLRAGTEAFF
TRBJ2-7,TRBV10-3,11,NA,NA,TGTGCCGCCGGGACAAGCTACGAGCAGTACTTC,CAAGTSYEQYF
TRBJ2-5,TRBV2,14,NA,TRBD1,TGTGCCAGCAGCCCTGACAGGGGAGGAGAGACCCAGTACTTC,CASSPDRGGETQYF
TRBJ2-5,TRBV4-2,18,NA,TRBD2,TGTGCCAGCAGCCAGGGGGCTAGCGGGGGGGCCAGGCAAGAGACCCAGTACTTC,CASSQGASGGARQETQYF
TRBJ2-1,TRBV4-1,16,NA,TRBD2,TGCGCCAGCAGCCAACCCTTAGCGGGGAGTTACAATGAGCAGTTCTTC,CASSQPLAGSYNEQFF
TRBJ1-2,TRBV27,17,few,NA,TGTGCCAGCAGAGACATACGCGCGGGACCAGCTAACTATGGCTACACCTTC,CASRDIRAGPANYGYTF
TRBJ2-4,TRBV2,13,few,NA,TGTGCCACTACACTAGCCGCCAAAAACATTCAGTACTTC,CATTLAAKNIQYF
TRBJ1-2,TRBV11-2,15,NA,NA,TGTGCCAGCAGCTCAGCCCTCAGGGAAGCCTATGGCTACACCTTC,CASSSALREAYGYTF
TRBJ2-5,TRBV7-9,14,many,NA,TGTGCCAGCAGCTTAGTCACCGGATCGGTGACCCAGTACTTC,CASSLVTGSVTQYF
TRBJ1-1,TRBV29-1,14,NA,TRBD1,TGCAGCGTTGATGGGGACAGGGGGCATCCTGAAGCTTTCTTT,CSVDGDRGHPEAFF
TRBJ2-3,TRBV5-4,16,few,NA,TGTGCCAGCAGCTTGGCCCTTTCAGAAAGCACAGATACGCAGTATTTT,CASSLALSESTDTQYF
TRBJ1-2,TRBV27,15,NA,TRBD1,TGTGCCAGCAGTTCCCAGGGGGCGCGGGACTATGGCTACACCTTC,CASSSQGARDYGYTF
TRBJ2-1,TRBV6-5,11,few,NA,TGTGCCAGCAGTAGGGGCAATGAGCAGTTCTTC,CASSRGNEQFF
TRBJ2-7,TRBV6-6,12,NA,NA,TGTGCCAGCAGTGGGGCAGCCTACGAGCAGTACTTC,CASSGAAYEQYF
TRBJ1-5,TRBV25-1,12,many,NA,TGTGCCAGCAGTGAAGGTACGGGATCCCAGCATTTT,CASSEGTGSQHF
TRBJ2-3,TRBV10-3,14,few,NA,TGTGCCATCAGAAGGGGGGGTGACACAGATACGCAGTATTTT,CAIRRGGDTDTQYF
TRBJ1-1,TRBV14,13,NA,NA,TGTGCCAGCAACTCCAAGGGTGGTACTGAAGCTTTCTTT,CASNSKGGTEAFF
TRBJ1-5,TRBV4-2,14,NA,NA,TGTGCCAGCAGCCCCGAGGGGTTAGGGCAGCCCCAGCATTTT,CASSPEGLGQPQHF
TRBJ2-1,TRBV7-2,15,NA,TRBD2,TGTGCCAGCAGCTTAGAGCGGGGGGCCTACAATGAGCAGTTCTTC,CASSLERGAYNEQFF
TRBJ2-5,TRBV28,15,few,NA,TGTGCCAGCTCGACCCCCCGGGGAAGCCAAGAGACCCAGTACTTC,CASSTPRGSQETQYF
TRBJ2-3,TRBV5-1,15,many,TRBD2,TGCGCCAGCAGCTTACTAGCGGTGATCACAGATACGCAGTATTTT,CASSLLAVITDTQYF
TRBJ2-1,TRBV5-1,15,few,NA,TGCGCCAGCAGCCCGTCGCTGGGGGGCAACAATGAGCAGTTCTTC,CASSPSLGGNNEQFF
TRBJ2-3,TRBV15,13,NA,NA,TGTGCCACCAGCAGAGACCGGGGGGCGCTTGGGTATTTT,CATSRDRGALGYF
TRBJ1-3,TRBV4-3,15,few,NA,TGCGCCAGCAGCCAAGATAGGACAGATGGAAACACCATATATTTT,CASSQDRTDGNTIYF
TRBJ2-3,TRBV18,12,few,NA,TGTGCCAGCTCCCCAAGGACAGATACGCAGTATTTT,CASSPRTDTQYF
TRBJ2-5,TRBV29-1,11,few,TRBD1,TGCAGCGTTAACAGGGGTGAGACCCAGTACTTC,CSVNRGETQYF
TRBJ2-3,TRBV5-5,15,few,NA,TGTGCCAGCAGCTTGGAACGTTATCGGACAGATACGCAGTATTTT,CASSLERYRTDTQYF